Given below is one TCR beta chain in context. Its antigen target is currently unknown. No much larger clone exists at a distance of one base, and base qualities are not known. Participants in the prospective study were enrolled through a virtual design, were aged roughly 18 to 100 years, and lived in roughly 24 United States geographic areas. Cohort assignment in the prospective study relied on participant-reported clinical history from a screening survey and a study questionnaire. Recovered participants in ImmuneRACE Cohort 3 were defined as having two consecutive negative NP/OP PCR tests, clearance from a healthcare professional, or resolution of symptoms. Each participant in the prospective study had whole blood, serum and a nasopharyngeal or oropharyngeal swab collected by mobile phlebotomists. Over a roughly 2-month period, participants in the prospective study had the option of providing additional blood draws and questionnaires. Prospective study blood samples were shipped either frozen or at room temperature before DNA extraction.

The sample comes from a study of blood T cell repertoires in COVID-19 (dated by TCRdb to 2018 to 2021). Concerning the study at large: Samples covering the acute and convalescent phases of COVID-19 were provided by collaborators in the United States, Italy and Spain. The prospective study material was composed of cDNA or gDNA derived from T cells, B-cell-depleted T cells, or PBMCs. Subjects who had been exposed to COVID-19, were actively infected with it, or had recovered from it provided the deeply sampled blood TCRbeta repertoires that made up the dataset. The repertoires were made available in a free public database intended to serve as a resource for research on the immune response to SARS-CoV-2. The samples were drawn from two sources: the first 160 participants of the ongoing ImmuneRACE study, and fewer than 1,500 subjects contributed by 6 global collaborators. Sample metadata almost always included a de-identified subject ID, COVID-19 status, age in years and sex. Where available, HLA class I and class II types were obtained from metadata supplied by the sample provider rather than from assay-based typing. Broader findings and caveats from the paper: How much clinical and demographic metadata was included differed by source and by participant, and the metadata was provided uncurated.

V gives up 5 bases and J gives up 6 bases, and the segment between their germline ends measures 8 bases. Measured from the cysteine to the phenylalanine, the CDR3 is 11 residues long. The kept DNA is CDR3 alone, 33 bases in frame from the first base. Sequences LGHDT (CDR1) and YNNKEL (CDR2) are obtained from the germline V gene (reference sequence). TCRbeta CDR3 regions were amplified from genomic DNA by means of the immunoSEQ Assay, a bias-controlled multiplex PCR. The study's own analysis went as follows. Within the assay, amplification of reference gene primers was used to estimate how many nucleated cells each sample contained. Sequence reads were collapsed and filtered to measure the absolute abundance of every unique TCRbeta CDR3 rearrangement. For each sample, productive Simpson clonality was calculated by taking the square root of Simpson's diversity index across productive rearrangements. Entries here come from immuneACCESS through TCRdb and include only in-frame sequences with V and J called. Some clones fail to appear in such tables; in the studies checked, an unresolved V gene covers under half of the shortfall, and the cause of the remainder is unknown. The DNA gave D and trimming, while V, J and clone size come from that table. The sample table records about 180,000 clones; around 83% of these occur just once. 6.2% of the sample goes to the ten largest clones.

The sequence was collected from a man aged 35 to 55 who had recovered from COVID-19. The chain is made from TRBV3-1 (or the pseudogene TRBV3-2) and TRBJ2-7, with no confident D gene call. The sequenced sample consisted of PBMCs or T cells enriched from blood (not recorded which). The CDR3 reads as follows: CASSTVGEQYF. Here is the DNA: TGTGCCAGCAGCACTGTTGGCGAGCAGTACTTC.